The 5 T cell receptor beta chains below come from one sample, sequenced in a study of T-cell reconstitution after alpha-beta-depleted transplantation in children. The TCRbeta library was prepared with unique molecular identifiers. One entry per CDR3 protein, called by TCRdb with MiXCR from the PCR reads. This repertoire shows approximately 420,000 distinct CDR3 sequences, roughly a tenth found once; its top ten account for approximately 5%. The sample consisted of PBMCs from the stem cell graft donor, taken from the stem cell graft. These receptors all come from a human donor who donated a stem cell graft to a child with acute myeloid leukemia.

This clonotype was seen ten or more times. The rearrangement joins TRBV5-1 to TRBJ1-2; no clear D. This CDR3 has 13 residues. With 4 bases removed from V and 4 bases from J, the gap between germline ends came to 11 bases. From germline, CDR1 is SGHRS and CDR2 YFSETQ. The CDR3 spells CASSDDASYGYTF. CDR3 bases: TGCGCCAGCAGCGACGATGCCAGCTATGGCTACACCTTC.

The table lists this clonotype with a few counts. The CDR3 spells CASSLLGGEQYV. The CDR3 region has the DNA TGCGCCAGCAGCCTACTTGGGGGCGAGCAGTACGTC. The chain links TRBV5-1 to TRBJ2-7, with D possibly being TRBD1 or TRBD2 (5 bases each). The CDR3 consists of 12 residues. Germline V CDR1 and CDR2: SGHRS, YFSETQ. Trimming pared 4 bases from V and 6 bases from J, leaving 11 bases between.

The gene calls are TRBV12-3 or TRBV12-4 and TRBJ1-3; D is unclear. Trimming shortened V by 6 bases and J by 0 bases, and 9 bases separated the two germline ends. The length of the CDR3 is 14 residues. The CDR3 nucleotides are TGTGCCAGCAGAAACGTCAACTCTGGAAACACCATATATTTT. Translating gives CASRNVNSGNTIYF.

In this sample, this clonotype turned up a few times. V usage is TRBV4-3 and J usage is TRBJ2-3; 8 positions match TRBD2. The CDR3 is 13 residues long. V shed 0 bases and J 10 bases; nucleotides not matched to a gene: 3. The V gene's germline CDR1 is LGHNA and CDR2 YSLEER. CDR3 coding DNA: TGCGCCAGCAGCCAAGATCTGCGGGAGGCGCAGTATTTT. Amino acids: CASSQDLREAQYF.

The chain is built from TRBV20-1 and TRBJ2-7; 9 bases agree with TRBD2. This CDR3 contains 15 residues. V shed 0 bases, J shed 4 bases, and the junction held 7 bases outside the gene matches. Germline V gene data show CDR1 as DFQATT and CDR2 as SNEGSKA (reference sequence). CDR3 sequence: CSARDLSGRMYEQYF. The CDR3 DNA follows: TGCAGTGCTAGAGATCTTAGCGGGAGAATGTACGAGCAGTACTTC.